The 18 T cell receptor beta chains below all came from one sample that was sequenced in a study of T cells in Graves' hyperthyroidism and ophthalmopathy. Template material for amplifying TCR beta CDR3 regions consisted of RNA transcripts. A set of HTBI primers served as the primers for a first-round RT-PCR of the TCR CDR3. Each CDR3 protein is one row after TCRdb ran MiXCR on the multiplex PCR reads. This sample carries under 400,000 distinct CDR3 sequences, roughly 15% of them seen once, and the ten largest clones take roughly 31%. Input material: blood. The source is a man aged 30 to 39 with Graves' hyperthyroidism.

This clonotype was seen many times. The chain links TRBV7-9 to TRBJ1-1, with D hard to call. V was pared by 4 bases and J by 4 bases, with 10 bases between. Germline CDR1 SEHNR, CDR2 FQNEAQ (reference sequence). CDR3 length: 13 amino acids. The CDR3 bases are TGTGCCAGCAGCTCCCCCGTTGGCACTGAAGCTTTCTTT. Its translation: CASSSPVGTEAFF.

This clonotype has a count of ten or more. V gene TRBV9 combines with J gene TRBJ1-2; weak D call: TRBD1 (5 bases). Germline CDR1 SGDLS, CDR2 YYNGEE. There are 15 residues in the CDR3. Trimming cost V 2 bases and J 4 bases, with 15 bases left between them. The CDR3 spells CASSVGTQIGYGYTF. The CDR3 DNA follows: TGTGCCAGCAGCGTCGGGACCCAGATTGGCTATGGCTACACCTTC.

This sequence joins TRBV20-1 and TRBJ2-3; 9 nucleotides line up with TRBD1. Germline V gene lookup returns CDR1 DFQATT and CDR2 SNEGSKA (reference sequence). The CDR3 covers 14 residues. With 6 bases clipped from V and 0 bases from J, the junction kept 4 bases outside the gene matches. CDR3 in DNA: TGCAGTGCGACCGGGACAGGGAGCACAGATACGCAGTATTTT. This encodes CSATGTGSTDTQYF.

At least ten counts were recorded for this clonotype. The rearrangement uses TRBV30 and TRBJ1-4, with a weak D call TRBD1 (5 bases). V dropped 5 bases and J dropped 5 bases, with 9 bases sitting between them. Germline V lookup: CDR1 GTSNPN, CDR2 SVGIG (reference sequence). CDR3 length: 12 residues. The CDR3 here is CAWAGANEKLFF. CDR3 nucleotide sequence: TGTGCCTGGGCCGGGGCGAATGAAAAACTGTTTTTT.

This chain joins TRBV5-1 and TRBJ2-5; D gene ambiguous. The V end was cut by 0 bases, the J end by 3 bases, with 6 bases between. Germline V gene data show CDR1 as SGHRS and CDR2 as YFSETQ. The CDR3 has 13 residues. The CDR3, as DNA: TGCGCCAGCAGCTTGGGATTCAAAGAGACCCAGTACTTC. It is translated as CASSLGFKETQYF.

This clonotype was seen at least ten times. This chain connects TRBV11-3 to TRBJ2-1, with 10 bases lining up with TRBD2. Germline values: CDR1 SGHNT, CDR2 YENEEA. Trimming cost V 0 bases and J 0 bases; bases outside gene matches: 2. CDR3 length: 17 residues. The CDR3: CASSLEVAGGSYNEQFF. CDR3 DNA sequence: TGTGCCAGCAGCTTAGAGGTAGCGGGAGGCTCCTACAATGAGCAGTTCTTC.

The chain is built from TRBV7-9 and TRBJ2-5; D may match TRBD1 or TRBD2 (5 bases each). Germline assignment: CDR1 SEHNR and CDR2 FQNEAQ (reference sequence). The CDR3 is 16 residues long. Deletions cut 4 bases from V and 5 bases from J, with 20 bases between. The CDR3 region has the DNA TGTGCCAGCAGCTCCGGGACCCTCCACGCCTCGGAGACCCAGTACTTC. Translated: CASSSGTLHASETQYF.

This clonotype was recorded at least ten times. The CDR3 protein is CASSHRYPTCEQYF. CDR3 sequence (DNA): TGTGCCAGCAGCCACAGGTATCCAACCTGCGAGCAGTACTTC. This sequence joins TRBV11-3 and TRBJ2-7; possibly TRBD1 for D (5 bases). Per the germline V gene, CDR1 is SGHNT and CDR2 is YENEEA. CDR3 length equals 14 residues. V gave up 5 bases and J gave up 6 bases, with 17 bases separating them.

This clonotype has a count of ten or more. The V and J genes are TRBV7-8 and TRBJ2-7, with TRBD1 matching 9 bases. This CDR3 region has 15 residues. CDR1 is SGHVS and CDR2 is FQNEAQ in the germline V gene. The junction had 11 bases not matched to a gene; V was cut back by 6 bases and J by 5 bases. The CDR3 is CASSLTGTGIDEQYF. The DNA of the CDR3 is TGTGCCAGCAGTTTAACCGGGACAGGGATCGACGAGCAGTACTTC. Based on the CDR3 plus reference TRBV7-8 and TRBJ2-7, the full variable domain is GAGVSQSPRYKVAKRGQDVALRCDPISGHVSLFWYQQALGQGPEFLTYFQNEAQLDKSGLPSDRFFAERPEGSVSTLKIQRTQQEDSAVYLCASSLTGTGIDEQYFGPGTRLTVT.

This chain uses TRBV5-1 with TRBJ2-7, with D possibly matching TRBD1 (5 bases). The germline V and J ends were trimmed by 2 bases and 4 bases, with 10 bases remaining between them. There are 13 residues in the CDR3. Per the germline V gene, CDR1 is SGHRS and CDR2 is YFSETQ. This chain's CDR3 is CASSLVDNYEQYF. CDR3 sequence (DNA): TGCGCCAGCAGCTTAGTGGACAATTACGAGCAGTACTTC. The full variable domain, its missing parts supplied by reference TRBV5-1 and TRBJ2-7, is KAGVTQTPRYLIKTRGQQVTLSCSPISGHRSVSWYQQTPGQGLQFLFEYFSETQRNKGNFPGRFSGRQFSNSRSEMNVSTLELGDSALYLCASSLVDNYEQYFGPGTRLTVT.

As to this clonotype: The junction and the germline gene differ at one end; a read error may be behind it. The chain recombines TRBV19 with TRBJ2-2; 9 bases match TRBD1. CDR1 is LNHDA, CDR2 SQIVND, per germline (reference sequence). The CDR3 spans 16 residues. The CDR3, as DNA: TGTGCCACAACCCCCCGAAGGACAGGGGACACCGGGGAGCTGCTTTTT. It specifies CATTPRRTGDTGELLF.

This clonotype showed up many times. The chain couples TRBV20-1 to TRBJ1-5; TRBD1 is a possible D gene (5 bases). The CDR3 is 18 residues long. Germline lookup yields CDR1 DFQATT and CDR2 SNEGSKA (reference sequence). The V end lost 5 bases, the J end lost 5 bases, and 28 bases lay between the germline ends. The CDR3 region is CSAGAKSGTWVGDQPQHF. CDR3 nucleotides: TGCAGTGCTGGCGCTAAGTCAGGGACGTGGGTAGGAGATCAGCCCCAGCATTTT.

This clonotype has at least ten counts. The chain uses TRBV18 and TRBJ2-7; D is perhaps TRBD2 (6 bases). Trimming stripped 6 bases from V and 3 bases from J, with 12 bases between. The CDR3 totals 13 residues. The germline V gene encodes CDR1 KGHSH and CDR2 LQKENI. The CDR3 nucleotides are TGTGCCAGCTCCCATACGGGGGACTACGAGCAGTACTTC. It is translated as CASSHTGDYEQYF.

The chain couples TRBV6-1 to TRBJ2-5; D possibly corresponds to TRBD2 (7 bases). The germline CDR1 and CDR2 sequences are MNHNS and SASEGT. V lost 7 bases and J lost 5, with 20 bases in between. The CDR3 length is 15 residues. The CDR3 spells CASTRGGGKGETQYF. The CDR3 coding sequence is TGTGCCAGCACTCGTGGGGGGGGCAAGGGGGAGACCCAGTACTTC.

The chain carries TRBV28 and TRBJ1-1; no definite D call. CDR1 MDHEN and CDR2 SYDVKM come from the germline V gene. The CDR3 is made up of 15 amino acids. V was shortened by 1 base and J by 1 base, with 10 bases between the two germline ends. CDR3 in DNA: TGTGCCAGCAGTTTATCCACTATAGGGAACACTGAAGCTTTCTTT. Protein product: CASSLSTIGNTEAFF.

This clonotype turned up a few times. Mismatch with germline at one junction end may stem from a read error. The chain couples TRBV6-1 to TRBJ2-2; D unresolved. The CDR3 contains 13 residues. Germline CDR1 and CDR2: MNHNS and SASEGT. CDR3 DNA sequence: TGTGCCAGCAGGGAAGGGTGGACCGGGGAGCTGTTTTTT. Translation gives CASREGWTGELFF.

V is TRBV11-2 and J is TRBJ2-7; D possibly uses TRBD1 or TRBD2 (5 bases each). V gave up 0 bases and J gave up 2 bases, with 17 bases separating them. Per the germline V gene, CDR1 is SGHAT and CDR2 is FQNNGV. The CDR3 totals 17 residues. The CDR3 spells CASSLDLSGALTYEQYF. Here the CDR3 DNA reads TGTGCCAGCAGCTTAGACCTCTCCGGGGCCTTAACCTACGAGCAGTACTTC.

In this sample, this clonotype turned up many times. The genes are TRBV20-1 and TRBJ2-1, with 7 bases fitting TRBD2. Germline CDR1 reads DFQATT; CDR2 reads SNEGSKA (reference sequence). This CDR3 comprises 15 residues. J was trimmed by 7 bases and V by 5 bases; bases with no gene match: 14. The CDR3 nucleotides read TGCAGTGCTGGGTGGGCGGGAGATCCGGGGAATGAGCAGTTCTTC. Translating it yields CSAGWAGDPGNEQFF.